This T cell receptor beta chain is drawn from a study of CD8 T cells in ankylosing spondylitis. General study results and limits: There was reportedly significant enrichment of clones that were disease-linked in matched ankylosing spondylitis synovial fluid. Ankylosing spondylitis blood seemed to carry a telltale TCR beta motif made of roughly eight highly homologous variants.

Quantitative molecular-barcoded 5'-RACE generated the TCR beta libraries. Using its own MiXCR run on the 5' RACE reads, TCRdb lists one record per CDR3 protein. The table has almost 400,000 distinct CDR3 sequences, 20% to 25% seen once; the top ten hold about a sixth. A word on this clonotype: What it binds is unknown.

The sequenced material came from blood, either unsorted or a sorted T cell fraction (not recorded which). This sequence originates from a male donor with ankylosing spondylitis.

CDR3 DNA: TGTGCCATCAGAGGGGACCTTAATGAAAAACTGTTTTTT. Translation gives CAIRGDLNEKLFF. V gene TRBV10-3 combines with J gene TRBJ1-4, with TRBD1 as a possible D gene (5 bases). The V end lost 6 bases, the J end lost 4 bases, and 9 bases lay between the germline ends. The CDR3 has 13 residues. From germline, CDR1 is ENHRY and CDR2 SYGVKD.